This passage covers 8 T cell receptor beta chains from one sample sequenced in a study of T cells and copy number aberrations in small-cell lung cancer. Assay used: immunoSEQ multiplex PCR; TCRdb lists only in-frame clones, some missing. Among 2,400 or so clones listed, over 80% were seen once. The sequenced sample was normal tissue next to the tumor. The source of these receptors is a man aged 40-49 years with small cell lung cancer.

The CDR3 nucleotides read TGTGCCAGCAGTTACATGGACAGGACCTACGAGCAGTACTTC. Its protein is CASSYMDRTYEQYF. The rearrangement joins TRBV6-5 to TRBJ2-7; 7 bases line up with TRBD1. With 2 bases clipped from V and 2 bases from J, the junction kept 3 bases outside the gene matches. The CDR3 is 14 amino acids. The V gene's germline CDR1 is MNHEY and CDR2 SVGAGI.

The rearrangement links TRBV6-4 to TRBJ2-1; 8 bases are shared with TRBD2. CDR1 is MRHNA, CDR2 SNTAGT, per germline. V was clipped by 9 bases and J by 0 bases; unmatched bases: 7. The CDR3 is 15 residues long. The chain's CDR3 is CASNLLAGSYNEQFF. Here the CDR3 DNA reads TGTGCCAGTAATCTTCTAGCGGGCTCCTACAATGAGCAGTTCTTC.

This chain joins TRBV7-3 and TRBJ1-5, with 9 bases fitting TRBD1. The germline V gene encodes CDR1 SGHTA and CDR2 FQGTGA. This CDR3 spans 14 amino acids. V lost 5 bases and J lost 8; bases outside the gene matches: 7. CDR3 sequence: CASSPTGGREPQHF. The CDR3 coding sequence is TGTGCCAGCAGCCCCACAGGGGGCAGGGAGCCCCAGCATTTT.

This chain links TRBV6-5 with TRBJ1-2, with D maybe TRBD1 (5 bases). This CDR3 region has 14 residues. V was clipped by 5 bases and J by 2 bases, with 12 bases between them. Per the germline V gene, CDR1 is MNHEY and CDR2 is SVGAGI. In DNA form, the CDR3 reads TGTGCCAGCAGTCCCCGGGGGGGGAACTATGGCTACACCTTC. Translation gives CASSPRGGNYGYTF.

The chain employs TRBV2 and TRBJ2-1; 11 bases map to TRBD2. The CDR3 has 16 residues. With V trimmed by 1 base and J by 7 bases, 6 bases remained unmatched. The germline V gene encodes CDR1 SNHLY and CDR2 FYNNEI. The chain's CDR3 is CASSEDTTSGSNEQFF. CDR3 DNA sequence: TGTGCCAGCAGTGAAGATACTACTAGCGGGAGTAATGAGCAGTTCTTC.

The sample holds a few counts of this clone. The V gene is TRBV21-1, the J gene TRBJ1-2; the table's D call TRBD1 went unverified against the DNA. TRBV21-1 is a pseudogene segment. CDR3 size: 15 residues. CDR3 sequence: CASSTPGQGFYGYTF. In nucleotides, the CDR3 is TGTGCCAGCAGCACTCCGGGACAGGGTTTCTATGGCTACACCTTC.

V and J are TRBV9 and TRBJ1-4; D may be TRBD1 (5 bases). CDR1 is SGDLS, CDR2 YYNGEE, per germline. The CDR3 sequence is 16 residues long. V dropped 4 bases and J dropped 5 bases, with 18 bases sitting between them. Here the CDR3 DNA reads TGTGCCAGCAGCTCATCTTACAGGAGCCTAAATGAAAAACTGTTTTTT. Protein product: CASSSSYRSLNEKLFF.

The chain uses TRBV29-1 and TRBJ2-1, with 7 bases that match TRBD1. V lost 6 bases, J lost 9 bases, and 11 bases stayed unmatched. Germline V CDR1 and CDR2: SQVTM, ANQGSEA. The CDR3 consists of 13 residues. The CDR3 loop is CSVPRQGVIEQFF. The CDR3 DNA reads TGCAGCGTCCCAAGACAGGGTGTTATTGAGCAGTTCTTC.